The source of this T cell receptor (beta chain) is a study of blood T cell repertoires in COVID-19. In the study overall: Acute-phase and convalescent COVID-19 samples originated in the United States, Italy and Spain.

The germline CDR1 and CDR2 sequences are SQVTM and ANQGSEA. V dropped 3 bases and J dropped 5; count of bases not matched to a gene: 6. The CDR3 runs 15 residues. Per the study methods: Reference gene primer amplification gave nucleated cell count estimates. The table came from immunoSEQ multiplex PCR; TCRdb's copy has only in-frame clones and leaves some out. V and J calls and clone size are those listed in that table; D and trimming were worked out from the DNA. The sample holds more than 90,000 clones; 65% to 80% are singletons and the top ten take around 6.6%. The chain carries TRBV29-1 and TRBJ2-3; 12 nucleotides align to TRBD2. The sample comprised peripheral blood. The source of this sequence is a man between 65 and 85 years old with acute or convalescent COVID-19. CDR3 protein: CSVDSSGRDGDTQYF. CDR3 in DNA: TGCAGCGTTGATTCTAGCGGGAGGGATGGAGATACGCAGTATTTT.